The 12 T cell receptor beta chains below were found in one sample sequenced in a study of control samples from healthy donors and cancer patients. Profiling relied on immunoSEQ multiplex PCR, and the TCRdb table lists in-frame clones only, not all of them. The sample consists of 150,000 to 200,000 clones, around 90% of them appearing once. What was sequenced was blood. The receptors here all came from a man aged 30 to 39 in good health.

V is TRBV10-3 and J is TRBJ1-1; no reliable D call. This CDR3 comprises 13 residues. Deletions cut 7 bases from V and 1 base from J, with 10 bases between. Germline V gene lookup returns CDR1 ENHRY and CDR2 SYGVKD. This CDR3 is CAIIESANTEAFF. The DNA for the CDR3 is TGTGCCATCATAGAGTCCGCGAACACTGAAGCTTTCTTT.

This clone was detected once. CDR3 sequence: CASSQETPRENEKLFF. The CDR3 DNA is TGTGCCAGCAGCCAAGAAACTCCACGGGAAAATGAAAAACTGTTTTTT. This chain uses TRBV4-2 with TRBJ1-4; D ambiguous. V was cut by 0 bases and J by 5 bases, with 13 bases left in between. This CDR3 spans 16 amino acids. Germline V gene sequence: CDR1 LGHNA, CDR2 YNFKEQ.

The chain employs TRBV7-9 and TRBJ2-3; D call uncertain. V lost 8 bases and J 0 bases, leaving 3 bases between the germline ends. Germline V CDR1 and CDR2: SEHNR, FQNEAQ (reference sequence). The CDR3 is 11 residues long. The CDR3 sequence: CASRSTDTQYF. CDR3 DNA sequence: TGTGCCAGCCGAAGCACAGATACGCAGTATTTT.

CDR3 in amino acids: CASSLGREGANEKLFF. In DNA, the CDR3 is TGCGCCAGCAGCTTGGGCAGGGAGGGTGCTAATGAAAAACTGTTTTTT. The J gene is TRBJ1-4, the V gene TRBV5-1, with TRBD1 as a possible D gene (5 bases). CDR1 and CDR2 (germline): SGHRS, YFSETQ. Trimming shortened V by 0 bases and J by 3 bases, and 12 bases separated the two germline ends. The CDR3 covers 16 residues.

CDR3 residues: CASSVSSSSYNEQFF. CDR3 sequence (DNA): TGTGCCAGCAGCGTGTCATCGAGCTCCTACAATGAGCAGTTCTTC. The chain couples TRBV7-3 to TRBJ2-1, with D unresolved. V lost 5 bases to trimming and J lost 0 bases, with 11 bases between them. CDR3 length: 15 residues. Germline values: CDR1 SGHTA, CDR2 FQGTGA.

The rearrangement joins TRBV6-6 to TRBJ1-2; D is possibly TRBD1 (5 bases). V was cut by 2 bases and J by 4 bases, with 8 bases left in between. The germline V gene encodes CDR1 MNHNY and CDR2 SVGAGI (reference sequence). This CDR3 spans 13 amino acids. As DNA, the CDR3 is TGTGCCAGCAGTTACGAGCAGGGCTATGGCTACACCTTC. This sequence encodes CASSYEQGYGYTF.

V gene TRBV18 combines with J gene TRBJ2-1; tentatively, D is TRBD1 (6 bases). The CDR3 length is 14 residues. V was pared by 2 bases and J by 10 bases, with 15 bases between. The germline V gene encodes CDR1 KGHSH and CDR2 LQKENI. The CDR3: CASSPETGTPEQFF. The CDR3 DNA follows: TGTGCCAGCTCACCAGAGACCGGGACACCAGAGCAGTTCTTC. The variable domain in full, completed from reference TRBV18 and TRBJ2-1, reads NAGVMQNPRHLVRRRGQEARLRCSPMKGHSHVYWYRQLPEEGLKFMVYLQKENIIDESGMPKERFSAEFPKEGPSILRIQQVVRGDSAAYFCASSPETGTPEQFFGPGTRLTVL.

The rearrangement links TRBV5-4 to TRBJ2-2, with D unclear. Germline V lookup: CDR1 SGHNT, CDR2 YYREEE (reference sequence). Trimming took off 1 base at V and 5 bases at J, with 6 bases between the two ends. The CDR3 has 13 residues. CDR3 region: CASSLLPTGELFF. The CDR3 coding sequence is TGTGCCAGCAGCTTGTTGCCGACCGGGGAGCTGTTTTTT. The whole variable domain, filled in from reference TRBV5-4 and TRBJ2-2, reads ETGVTQSPTHLIKTRGQQVTLRCSSQSGHNTVSWYQQALGQGPQFIFQYYREEENGRGNFPPRFSGLQFPNYSSELNVNALELDDSALYLCASSLLPTGELFFGEGSRLTVL.

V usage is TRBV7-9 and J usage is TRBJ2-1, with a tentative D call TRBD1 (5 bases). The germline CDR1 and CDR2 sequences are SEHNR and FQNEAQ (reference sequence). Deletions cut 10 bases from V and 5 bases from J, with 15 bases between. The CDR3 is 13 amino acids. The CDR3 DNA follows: TGTGCCACCCTAAAGACAGAAAACAATGAGCAGTTCTTC. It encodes CATLKTENNEQFF.

CDR3 nucleotides: TGTGCCAGCAGCGAAGGGGACAGGGGAAGGTGGACCGGGGAGCTGTTTTTT. Encoded protein: CASSEGDRGRWTGELFF. The chain couples TRBV11-2 to TRBJ2-2, with TRBD1 identical over 10 bases. The CDR3 loop spans 17 amino acids. Germline assignment: CDR1 SGHAT and CDR2 FQNNGV. V trimming: 5 bases; J trimming: 5 bases; junction bases outside the gene matches: 11. The full variable domain, its missing parts supplied by reference TRBV11-2 and TRBJ2-2, is EAGVAQSPRYKIIEKRQSVAFWCNPISGHATLYWYQQILGQGPKLLIQFQNNGVVDDSQLPKDRFSAERLKGVDSTLKIQPAKLEDSAVYLCASSEGDRGRWTGELFFGEGSRLTVL.

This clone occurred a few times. The CDR3, as DNA: TGCAGCGTTGAAGGAGGGGTCTATCCGGGAGAGCAGTACTTC. This encodes CSVEGGVYPGEQYF. The chain employs TRBV29-1 and TRBJ2-7; tentatively, D is TRBD1 or TRBD2 (5 bases each). Germline values: CDR1 SQVTM, CDR2 ANQGSEA. CDR3 size: 14 residues. Trimming left V 1 base short and J 7 bases short, with 17 bases between.

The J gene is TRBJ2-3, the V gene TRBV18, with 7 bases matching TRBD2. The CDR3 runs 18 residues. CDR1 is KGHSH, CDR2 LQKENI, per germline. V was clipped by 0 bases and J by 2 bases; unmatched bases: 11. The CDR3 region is CASSPPSPTSSFTDTQYF. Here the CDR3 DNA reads TGTGCCAGCTCACCACCCTCCCCGACTAGCAGTTTCACAGATACGCAGTATTTT.